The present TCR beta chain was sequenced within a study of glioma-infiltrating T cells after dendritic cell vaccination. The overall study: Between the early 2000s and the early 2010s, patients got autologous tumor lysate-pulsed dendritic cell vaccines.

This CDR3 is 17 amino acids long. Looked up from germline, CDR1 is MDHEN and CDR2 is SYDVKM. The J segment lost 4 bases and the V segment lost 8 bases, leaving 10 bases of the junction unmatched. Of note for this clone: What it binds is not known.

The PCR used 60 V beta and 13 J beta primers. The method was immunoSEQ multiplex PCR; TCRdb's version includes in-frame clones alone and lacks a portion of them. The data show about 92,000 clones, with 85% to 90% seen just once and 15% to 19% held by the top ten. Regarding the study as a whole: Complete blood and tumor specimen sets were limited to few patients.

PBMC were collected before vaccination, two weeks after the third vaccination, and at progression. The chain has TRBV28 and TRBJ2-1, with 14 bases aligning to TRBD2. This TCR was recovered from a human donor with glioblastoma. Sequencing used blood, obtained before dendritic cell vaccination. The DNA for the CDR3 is TGTGCCAGCCTGACTAGCGGGAGGGCCCCGGGGTACAATGAGCAGTTCTTC. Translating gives CASLTSGRAPGYNEQFF.